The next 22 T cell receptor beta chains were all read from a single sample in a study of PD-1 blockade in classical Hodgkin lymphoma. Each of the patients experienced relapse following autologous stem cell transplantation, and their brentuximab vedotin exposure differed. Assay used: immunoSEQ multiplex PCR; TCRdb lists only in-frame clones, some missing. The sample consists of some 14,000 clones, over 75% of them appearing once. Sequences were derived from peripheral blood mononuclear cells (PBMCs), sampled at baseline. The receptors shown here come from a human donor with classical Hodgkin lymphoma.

CDR3 amino acids: CASSLQYTGELFF. Written as DNA, the CDR3 is TGTGCCAGCAGCTTACAATACACCGGGGAGCTGTTTTTT. This chain joins TRBV14 and TRBJ2-2; D is uncertain. CDR1 and CDR2 (germline): SGHDN, FVKESK. This CDR3 is 13 amino acids long. V was trimmed by 5 bases and J by 3 bases, leaving 7 bases between them. Full variable domain (outside the CDR3, taken from reference TRBV14 and TRBJ2-2): EAGVTQFPSHSVIEKGQTVTLRCDPISGHDNLYWYRRVMGKEIKFLLHFVKESKQDESGMPNNRFLAERTGGTYSTLKVQPAELEDSGVYFCASSLQYTGELFFGEGSRLTVL.

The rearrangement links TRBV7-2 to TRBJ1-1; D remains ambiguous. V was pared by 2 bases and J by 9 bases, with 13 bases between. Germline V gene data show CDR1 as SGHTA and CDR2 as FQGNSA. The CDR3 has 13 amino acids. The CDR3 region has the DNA TGTGCCAGCAGCTTACATATCGGAACACAAGCTTTCTTT. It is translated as CASSLHIGTQAFF.

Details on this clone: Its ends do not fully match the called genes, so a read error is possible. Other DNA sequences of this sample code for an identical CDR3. CDR3 loop: CASSLARGGDNYGYTF. The CDR3 region has the DNA TGCGCCAGCAGCTTAGCCCGGGGAGGGGATAACTATGGCTACACCTTC. The chain is built from TRBV7-9 and TRBJ1-2; weak D call: TRBD1 (5 bases). This CDR3 has 16 residues. CDR1 is SEHNR and CDR2 is FQNEAQ in the germline V gene (reference sequence).

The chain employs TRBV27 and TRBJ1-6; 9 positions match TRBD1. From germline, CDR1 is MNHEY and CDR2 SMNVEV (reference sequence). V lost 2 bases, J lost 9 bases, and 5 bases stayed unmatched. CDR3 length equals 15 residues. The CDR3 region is CASSLGTGQGSPLHF. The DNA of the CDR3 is TGTGCCAGCAGTTTAGGGACAGGGCAAGGTTCACCCCTCCACTTT.

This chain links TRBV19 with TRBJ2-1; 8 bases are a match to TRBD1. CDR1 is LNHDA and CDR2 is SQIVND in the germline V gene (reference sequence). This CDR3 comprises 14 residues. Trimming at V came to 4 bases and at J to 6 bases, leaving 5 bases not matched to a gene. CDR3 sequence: CASSKGTGTNEQFF. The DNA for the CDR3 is TGTGCCAGTAGTAAGGGGACAGGTACCAATGAGCAGTTCTTC. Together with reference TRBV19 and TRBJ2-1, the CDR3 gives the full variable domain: DGGITQSPKYLFRKEGQNVTLSCEQNLNHDAMYWYRQDPGQGLRLIYYSQIVNDFQKGDIAEGYSVSREKKESFPLTVTSAQKNPTAFYLCASSKGTGTNEQFFGPGTRLTVL.

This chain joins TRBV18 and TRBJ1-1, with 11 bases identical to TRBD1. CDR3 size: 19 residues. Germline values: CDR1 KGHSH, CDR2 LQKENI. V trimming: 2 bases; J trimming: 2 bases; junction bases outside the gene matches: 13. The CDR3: CASSPTRTGGYTTNTEAFF. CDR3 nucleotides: TGTGCCAGCTCACCAACAAGGACAGGGGGCTATACAACCAACACTGAAGCTTTCTTT.

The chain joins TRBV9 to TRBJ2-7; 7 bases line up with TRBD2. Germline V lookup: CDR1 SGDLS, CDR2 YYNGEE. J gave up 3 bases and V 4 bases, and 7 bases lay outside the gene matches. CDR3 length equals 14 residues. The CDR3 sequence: CASSPVSGYYEQYF. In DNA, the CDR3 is TGTGCCAGCAGCCCCGTTAGCGGGTACTACGAGCAGTACTTC.

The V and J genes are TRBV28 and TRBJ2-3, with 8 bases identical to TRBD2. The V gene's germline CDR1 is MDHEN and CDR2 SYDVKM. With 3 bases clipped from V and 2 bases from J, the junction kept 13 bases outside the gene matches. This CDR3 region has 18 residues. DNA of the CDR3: TGTGCCAGCAGTTTCCTCCGTGGACTAGCCGACCACACAGATACGCAGTATTTT. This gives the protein CASSFLRGLADHTDTQYF. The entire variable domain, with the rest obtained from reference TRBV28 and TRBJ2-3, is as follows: DVKVTQSSRYLVKRTGEKVFLECVQDMDHENMFWYRQDPGLGLRLIYFSYDVKMKEKGDIPEGYSVSREKKERFSLILESASTNQTSMYLCASSFLRGLADHTDTQYFGPGTRLTVL.

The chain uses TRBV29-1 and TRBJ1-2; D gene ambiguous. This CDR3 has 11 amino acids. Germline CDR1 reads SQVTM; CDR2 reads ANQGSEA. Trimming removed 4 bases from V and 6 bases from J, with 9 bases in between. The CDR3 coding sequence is TGCAGCGTTGTAGGGCTCGATGGCTACACCTTC. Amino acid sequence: CSVVGLDGYTF.

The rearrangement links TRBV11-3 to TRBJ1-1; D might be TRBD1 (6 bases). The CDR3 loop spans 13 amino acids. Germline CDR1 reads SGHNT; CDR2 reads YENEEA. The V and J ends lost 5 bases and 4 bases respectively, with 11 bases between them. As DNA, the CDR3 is TGTGCCAGCAGCCGGGGGGGGCCCACTGAAGCTTTCTTT. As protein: CASSRGGPTEAFF.

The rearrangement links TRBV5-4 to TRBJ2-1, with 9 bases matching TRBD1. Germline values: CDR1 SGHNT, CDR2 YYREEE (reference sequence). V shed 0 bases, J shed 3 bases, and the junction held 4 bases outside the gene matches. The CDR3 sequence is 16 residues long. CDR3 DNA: TGTGCCAGCAGCTTGGAGGGGACAGGGAACTACAATGAGCAGTTCTTC. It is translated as CASSLEGTGNYNEQFF.

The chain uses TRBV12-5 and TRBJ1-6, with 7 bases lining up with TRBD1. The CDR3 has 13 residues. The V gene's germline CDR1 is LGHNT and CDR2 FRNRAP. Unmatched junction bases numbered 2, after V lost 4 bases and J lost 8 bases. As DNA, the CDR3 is TGTGCTAGTGGTTCGACAGGGTATTCACCCCTCCACTTT. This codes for CASGSTGYSPLHF.

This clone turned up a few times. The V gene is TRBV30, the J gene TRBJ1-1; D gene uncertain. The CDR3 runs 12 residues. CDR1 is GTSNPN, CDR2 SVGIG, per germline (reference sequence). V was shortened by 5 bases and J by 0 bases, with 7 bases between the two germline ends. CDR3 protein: CAWARMNTEAFF. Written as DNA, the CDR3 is TGTGCCTGGGCCCGGATGAACACTGAAGCTTTCTTT.

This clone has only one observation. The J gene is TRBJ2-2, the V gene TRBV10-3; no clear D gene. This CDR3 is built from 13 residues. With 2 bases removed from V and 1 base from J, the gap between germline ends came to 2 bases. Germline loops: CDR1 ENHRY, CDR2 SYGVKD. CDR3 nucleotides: TGTGCCATCAGTGAGCAGAACACCGGGGAGCTGTTTTTT. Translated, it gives CAISEQNTGELFF.

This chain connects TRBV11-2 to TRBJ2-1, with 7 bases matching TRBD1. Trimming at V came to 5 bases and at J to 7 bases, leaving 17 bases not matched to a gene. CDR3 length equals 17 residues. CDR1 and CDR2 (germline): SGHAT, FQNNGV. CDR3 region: CASSPNLWRRGMNEQFF. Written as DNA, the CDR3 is TGTGCCAGCAGCCCAAATTTGTGGCGCAGGGGGATGAATGAGCAGTTCTTC.

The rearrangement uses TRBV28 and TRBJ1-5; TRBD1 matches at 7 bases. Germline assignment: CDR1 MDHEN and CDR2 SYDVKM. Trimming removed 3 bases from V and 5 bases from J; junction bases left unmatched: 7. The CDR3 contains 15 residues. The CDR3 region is CASSFSSGGYQPQHF. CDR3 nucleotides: TGTGCCAGCAGTTTTAGCTCAGGGGGTTATCAGCCCCAGCATTTT.

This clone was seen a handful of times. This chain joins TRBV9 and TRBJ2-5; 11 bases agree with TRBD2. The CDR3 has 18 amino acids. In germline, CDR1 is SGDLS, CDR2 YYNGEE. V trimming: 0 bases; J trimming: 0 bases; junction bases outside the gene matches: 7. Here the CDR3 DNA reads TGTGCCAGCAGCGTAGGGTCCCTAGCGGGGGGCCACCAAGAGACCCAGTACTTC. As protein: CASSVGSLAGGHQETQYF.

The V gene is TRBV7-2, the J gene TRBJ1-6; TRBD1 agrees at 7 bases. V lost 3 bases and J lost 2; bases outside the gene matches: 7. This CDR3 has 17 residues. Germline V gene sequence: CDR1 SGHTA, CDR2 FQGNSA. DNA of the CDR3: TGTGCCAGCAGCTTCGGCAGGGGGAGCACCTATAATTCACCCCTCCACTTT. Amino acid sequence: CASSFGRGSTYNSPLHF.

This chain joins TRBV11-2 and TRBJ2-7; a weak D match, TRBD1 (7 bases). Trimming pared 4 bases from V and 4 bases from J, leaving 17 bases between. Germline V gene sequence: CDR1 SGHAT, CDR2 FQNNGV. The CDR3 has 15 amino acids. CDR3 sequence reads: CASSSLTQGGYEQYF. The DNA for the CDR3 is TGTGCCAGCAGCTCCCTTACTCAGGGGGGTTACGAGCAGTACTTC.

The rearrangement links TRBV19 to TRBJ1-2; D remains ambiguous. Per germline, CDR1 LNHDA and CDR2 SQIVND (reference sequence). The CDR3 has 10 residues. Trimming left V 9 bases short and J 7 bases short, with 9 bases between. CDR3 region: CARIVGGYTF. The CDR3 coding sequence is TGTGCCAGAATTGTGGGTGGCTACACCTTC.

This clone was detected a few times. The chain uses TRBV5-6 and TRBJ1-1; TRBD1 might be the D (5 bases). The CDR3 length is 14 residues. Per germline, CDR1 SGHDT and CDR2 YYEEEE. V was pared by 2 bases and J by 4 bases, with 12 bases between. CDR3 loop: CASSFRDWGTEAFF. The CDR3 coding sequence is TGTGCCAGCAGCTTCCGGGACTGGGGCACTGAAGCTTTCTTT.

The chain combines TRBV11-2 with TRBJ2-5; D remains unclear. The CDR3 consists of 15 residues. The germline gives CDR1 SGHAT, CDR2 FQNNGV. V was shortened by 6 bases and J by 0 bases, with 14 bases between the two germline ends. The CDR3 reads CASSSSGAYQETQYF. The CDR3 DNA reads TGTGCCAGCAGTTCAAGTGGCGCGTACCAAGAGACCCAGTACTTC.